This T cell receptor (beta chain) came from a study of Graves' ophthalmopathy and Graves' hyperthyroidism. This clonotype was seen repeatedly, ten times or more. RNA served as the template for amplifying TCR beta CDR3 regions. The first-round RT-PCR employed HTBI primers together with the Qiagen OneStep RT-PCR kit. A multiplex PCR was then performed as the second round. TCRdb reprocessed the multiplex PCR reads via MiXCR and lists one record per CDR3 protein. The sample lists around 1.1 million distinct CDR3 sequences, 35% to 40% occurring once. Germline loops: CDR1 SGHVS, CDR2 FNYEAQ. The V and J ends lost 5 bases and 9 bases respectively, with 20 bases between them. This CDR3 region has 16 residues.

The V and J genes are TRBV7-6 and TRBJ1-6; possible D gene TRBD1, 6 bases. The specimen was peripheral blood or thyroid tissue (not recorded which). This receptor was obtained from an adult man with Graves' hyperthyroidism. As DNA, the CDR3 is TGTGCCAGCAGCCCTTCCGGGGGGCGAGTGGGTTCACCCCTCCACTTT. Translation: CASSPSGGRVGSPLHF.